Listed below are T cell receptor beta chains from one sample, sequenced in a study of OX40 agonist ivuxolimab in advanced cancers. Clones were read by immunoSEQ multiplex PCR, and TCRdb kept only the in-frame ones, dropping some. The sample lists approximately 100,000 clones; 85% to 90% were seen once. The sequenced sample was CD4+ or CD8+ T cells sorted from blood, obtained in a trial of the OX40 agonist ivuxolimab. The receptors come from an adult with an advanced solid tumor such as melanoma, head and neck, liver or kidney cancer. CDR3s include the opening cysteine and the closing phenylalanine or tryptophan. Fields, in order: D gene, clone size, V gene, J gene, CDR3 DNA, CDR3 protein. D genes are given only for firm matches. The size field is filled for only some rows; it gives once, few, many or a size class.

>-|-|TRBV13|TRBJ2-2
TGTGCCAGCAGCTTAGGTCCCGGGAGCGGCACCGGGGAGCTGTTTTTT
CASSLGPGSGTGELFF
>TRBD2|-|TRBV28|TRBJ2-2
TGTGCCAGCATGAACGGGGGGGTGACATTGGAGCTGTTTTTT
CASMNGGVTLELFF
>-|-|TRBV11-2|TRBJ2-5
TGTGCCAGCAGCCCTTTGAGAACAAGGCAAGAGACCCAGTACTTC
CASSPLRTRQETQYF
>-|-|TRBV30|TRBJ2-5
TGTGCCTGGAGTGTGACCTCCGGAGAGACCCAGTACTTC
CAWSVTSGETQYF
>-|-|TRBV30|TRBJ1-3
TGTGCCTTTGGCGTCGGGGACACCATATATTTT
CAFGVGDTIYF
>TRBD2|-|TRBV4-2|TRBJ2-1
TGTGCCAGCAGCCAAGGGAAAACGGGGGGGCCGAATGAGCAGTTCTTC
CASSQGKTGGPNEQFF
>TRBD1|-|TRBV10-3|TRBJ1-4
TGTGCCATCGGCGACAGGGGAACTAATGAAAAACTGTTTTTT
CAIGDRGTNEKLFF
>-|-|TRBV5-1|TRBJ1-2
TGCGCCAGCAGCTTGAAAGGGGACTATGGCTACACCTTC
CASSLKGDYGYTF
>-|-|TRBV30|TRBJ1-1
TGTGCCTGGAGGAGACCGGGACGGAGGATGAACACTGAAGCTTTCTTT
CAWRRPGRRMNTEAFF
>-|few|TRBV5-1|TRBJ1-1
TGCGCCAGCAGCATCGGACCGTCGAACACTGAAGCTTTCTTT
CASSIGPSNTEAFF
>-|-|TRBV28|TRBJ2-5
TGTGCCAGCATTTTTGGGTTCACAGGGGAGGTTAAAGAGACCCAGTACTTC
CASIFGFTGEVKETQYF
>-|-|TRBV7-9|TRBJ2-1
TGTGCCAGCAGCTTAGACACTAGCTACAATGAGCAGTTCTTC
CASSLDTSYNEQFF
>-|-|TRBV2|TRBJ1-2
TGTGCCAGCAGGGTCGAACAGACACCTAACTATGGCTACACCTTC
CASRVEQTPNYGYTF